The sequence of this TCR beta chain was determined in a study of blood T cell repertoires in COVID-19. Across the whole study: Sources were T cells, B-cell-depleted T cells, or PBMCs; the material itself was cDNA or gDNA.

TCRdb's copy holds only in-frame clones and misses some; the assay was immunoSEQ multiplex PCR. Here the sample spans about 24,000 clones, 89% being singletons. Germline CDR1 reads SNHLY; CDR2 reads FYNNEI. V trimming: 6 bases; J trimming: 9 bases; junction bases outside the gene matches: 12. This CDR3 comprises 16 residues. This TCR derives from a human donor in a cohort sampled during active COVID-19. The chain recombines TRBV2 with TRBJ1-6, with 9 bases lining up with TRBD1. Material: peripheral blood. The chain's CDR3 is CASRGGTGIRGSPLHF. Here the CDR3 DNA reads TGTGCCAGCAGGGGAGGGACAGGGATTCGTGGTTCACCCCTCCACTTT.